The 15 T cell receptor beta chains below all came from one sample that was sequenced in a study of shared clonotypes between healthy human individuals. Repertoires were generated with immunoSEQ multiplex PCR, while TCRdb's copy carries only in-frame clones and drops some. The sample has some 2,000,000 clones, approximately 95% seen once. The naive CD8 subset, CD45RO-negative cells positively selected for CCR7, excluded terminally differentiated effector memory CD45RA+ cells. Sequenced sample: naive CD8+ T cells sorted from blood. Receptors originate from a man aged 18 to 35 in good health.

The chain has TRBV6-1 and TRBJ2-5, with 11 nucleotides matching TRBD2. Germline-derived CDR1 and CDR2 are MNHNS and SASEGT. Trimming took 3 bases from V and 0 from J; bases not matched to a gene: 3. This CDR3 has 16 amino acids. The CDR3 is CASSEGLAAHQETQYF. The CDR3 coding sequence is TGTGCCAGCAGTGAGGGACTAGCGGCTCACCAAGAGACCCAGTACTTC.

The CDR3 reads CASSDGDRASGNTIYF. CDR3 coding DNA: TGTGCCAGCAGCGATGGGGACAGGGCTTCTGGAAACACCATATATTTT. V and J are TRBV9 and TRBJ1-3; 9 bases agree with TRBD1. The germline V gene has CDR1 SGDLS and CDR2 YYNGEE. V shed 3 bases and J 1 base; nucleotides not matched to a gene: 5. This CDR3 is built from 16 residues.

Concerning this clone: Other DNA sequences in the same sample also yield this CDR3. The genes are TRBV9 and TRBJ2-7; D not certain. Germline lookup yields CDR1 SGDLS and CDR2 YYNGEE. The ends were cut back, 0 bases at V and 0 bases at J, with 7 bases in the middle. CDR3 length: 14 residues. Here the CDR3 reads CASSVGADSYEQYF. The CDR3 coding sequence is TGTGCCAGCAGCGTAGGGGCTGACTCCTACGAGCAGTACTTC.

This clone showed up just once. The J gene is TRBJ1-5, the V gene TRBV7-2; 8 positions agree with TRBD1. The germline V gene has CDR1 SGHTA and CDR2 FQGNSA. After removal of 5 bases from V and 5 bases from J, the junction contained 17 bases not matched to a gene. The CDR3 consists of 18 residues. The CDR3 DNA sequence: TGTGCCAGCAGCCCGCATCCCCCGGGACAGGAAGTCGATCAGCCCCAGCATTTT. It codes for CASSPHPPGQEVDQPQHF.

The chain combines TRBV18 with TRBJ2-3, with 7 bases matching TRBD1. Germline V gene sequence: CDR1 KGHSH, CDR2 LQKENI. Trimming took 0 bases from V and 4 from J; bases not matched to a gene: 10. The CDR3 has 17 amino acids. Here the CDR3 DNA reads TGTGCCAGCTCACCACCTCAGGGGGATGCGATCCCAGATACGCAGTATTTT. It is translated as CASSPPQGDAIPDTQYF.

This clone was seen only once. The CDR3 loop reads CASIQGYTEAFF. The CDR3 DNA sequence: TGTGCCAGCATTCAGGGTTACACTGAAGCTTTCTTT. This chain uses TRBV6-6 with TRBJ1-1, with a possible D match to TRBD1 (5 bases). V lost 7 bases and J 3 bases, leaving 9 bases between the germline ends. The CDR3 loop spans 12 amino acids. Germline V gene lookup returns CDR1 MNHNY and CDR2 SVGAGI (reference sequence).

The rearrangement links TRBV4-3 to TRBJ1-1; TRBD1 matches at 8 bases. Germline lookup yields CDR1 LGHNA and CDR2 YSLEER. The trim removed 4 bases at V and 5 bases at J, leaving 15 bases unmatched. The CDR3 sequence is 17 residues long. CDR3 sequence: CASSPFNDRQGWTEAFF. The CDR3 DNA follows: TGCGCCAGCAGCCCCTTCAATGACCGACAGGGGTGGACTGAAGCTTTCTTT.

The chain recombines TRBV6-1 with TRBJ2-5, with D possibly matching TRBD2 (6 bases). The V and J ends lost 1 base and 2 bases respectively, with 11 bases between them. The CDR3 contains 15 residues. CDR1 is MNHNS, CDR2 SASEGT, per germline. CDR3 DNA: TGTGCCAGCAGTGAAGGGGCGGCGGGACAAGAGACCCAGTACTTC. This translates into CASSEGAAGQETQYF.

The chain employs TRBV7-9 and TRBJ2-3; weak D call: TRBD1 (6 bases). This CDR3 comprises 13 residues. Trimming stripped 1 base from V and 4 bases from J, with 6 bases between. CDR1 is SEHNR and CDR2 is FQNEAQ in the germline V gene (reference sequence). The CDR3, as DNA: TGTGCCAGCAGCTTAGAGGGGGCAGATACGCAGTATTTT. This translates into CASSLEGADTQYF.

The chain combines TRBV27 with TRBJ1-3, with no clear D. Germline values: CDR1 MNHEY, CDR2 SMNVEV (reference sequence). This CDR3 has 17 residues. Trimming took 4 bases from V and 0 from J, leaving 16 bases between them. The CDR3 nucleotides read TGTGCCAGCAGTTCGATAGATGACCGGAGCTCTGGAAACACCATATATTTT. This translates into CASSSIDDRSSGNTIYF.

This chain joins TRBV6-5 and TRBJ1-3, with D maybe TRBD1 (5 bases). Looked up from germline, CDR1 is MNHEY and CDR2 is SVGAGI. The CDR3 is made up of 12 amino acids. V was trimmed by 0 bases and J by 8 bases, leaving 5 bases between them. The CDR3 sequence: CASSYSGDTIYF. Here the CDR3 DNA reads TGTGCCAGCAGTTACTCGGGGGACACCATATATTTT.

This chain connects TRBV6-5 to TRBJ2-7, with TRBD2 as a possible D gene (5 bases). The germline gives CDR1 MNHEY, CDR2 SVGAGI. The CDR3 spans 15 residues. V was shortened by 2 bases and J by 7 bases, with 18 bases between the two germline ends. The CDR3: CASSYRRWGVREQYF. The CDR3 region has the DNA TGTGCCAGCAGTTACAGGCGGTGGGGAGTTCGGGAGCAGTACTTC.

The chain recombines TRBV13 with TRBJ1-1; D not resolved. The CDR3 sequence is 14 residues long. Germline V gene data show CDR1 as PRHDT and CDR2 as FYEKMQ (reference sequence). V shed 1 base and J shed 4 bases, with 10 bases lying between them. CDR3 region: CASSLEARGTEAFF. As DNA, the CDR3 is TGTGCCAGCAGCTTAGAGGCTCGGGGCACTGAAGCTTTCTTT.

J is TRBJ2-7 and V is TRBV4-3, with TRBD2 identical over 8 bases. The ends lost 0 bases at V and 5 bases at J; junction bases unmatched: 9. The CDR3 has 16 residues. Germline V gene sequence: CDR1 LGHNA, CDR2 YSLEER. CDR3 loop: CASSQDWSGSNNEQYF. The DNA of the CDR3 is TGCGCCAGCAGCCAAGATTGGAGCGGGAGTAACAACGAGCAGTACTTC.

J is TRBJ2-1 and V is TRBV5-4; D ambiguous. Trimming removed 4 bases at V and 5 bases at J, with 4 bases between. The CDR3 is made up of 11 amino acids. CDR1 is SGHNT, CDR2 YYREEE, per germline (reference sequence). The CDR3 loop reads CASSVDNEQFF. As DNA, the CDR3 is TGTGCCAGCAGCGTCGACAATGAGCAGTTCTTC.